This T cell receptor beta chain was identified during a study of chemoradiotherapy in HPV16-positive cancers. Study in general: A couple of HPV16-positive patients' cells yielded candidate HPV-specific clones and common motifs.

General observations from the study: For HPV16-positive patients, expanding HPV-responsive T cells associated with longer recurrence-free survival.

Clones were read by immunoSEQ multiplex PCR, and TCRdb kept only the in-frame ones, dropping some. The data contain thousands of clones, about 77% of them seen just once; the ten biggest clones take up roughly 14%. Looked up from germline, CDR1 is MGHRA and CDR2 is YSYEKL. Trimming removed 4 bases at V and 4 bases at J, with 10 bases between. This CDR3 spans 13 amino acids. This clone came up a few times. Its target is unknown. Over chemoradiotherapy, repertoires were sampled more than once. This chain joins TRBV4-1 and TRBJ1-1; no definite D call. The TCR sequence derives from a human donor with HPV-associated anogenital cancer. Sampling was conducted from a patient who underwent chemoradiotherapy. In DNA, the CDR3 is TGCGCCAGCAGCCGCCGTGAGGGCACTGAAGCTTTCTTT. As protein: CASSRREGTEAFF.